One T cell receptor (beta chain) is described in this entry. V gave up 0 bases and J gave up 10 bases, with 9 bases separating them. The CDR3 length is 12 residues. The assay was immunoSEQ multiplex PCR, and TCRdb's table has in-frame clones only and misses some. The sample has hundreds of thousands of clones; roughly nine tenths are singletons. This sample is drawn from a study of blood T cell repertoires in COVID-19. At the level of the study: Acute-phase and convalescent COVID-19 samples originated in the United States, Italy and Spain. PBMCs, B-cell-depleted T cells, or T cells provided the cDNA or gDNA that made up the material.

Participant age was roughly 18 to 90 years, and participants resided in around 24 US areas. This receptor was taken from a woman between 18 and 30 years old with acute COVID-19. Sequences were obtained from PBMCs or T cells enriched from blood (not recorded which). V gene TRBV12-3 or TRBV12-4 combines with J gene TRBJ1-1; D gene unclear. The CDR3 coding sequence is TGTGCCAGCAGTTTAGCGGTGGAGCGAGCTTTCTTT. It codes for CASSLAVERAFF.